These 21 T cell receptor beta chains were all obtained from the same sample, sequenced in a study of T cell repertoires and Cas9 in healthy adults. The method was immunoSEQ multiplex PCR; TCRdb's version includes in-frame clones alone and lacks a portion of them. The data hold 20,000 to 25,000 clones, with around 90% observed a single time. Sequencing was done on a sample of CD4+ effector T cells (CD127+, CD25-, CD137-, CD154-) from PBMCs; culture status not recorded. The receptors shown here come from a human donor in good health.

CDR3 in amino acids: CASSLSSSNQPQHF. The CDR3 DNA sequence: TGTGCCAGCAGTTTATCGAGTAGCAATCAGCCCCAGCATTTT. The chain combines TRBV27 with TRBJ1-5; no definite D call. This CDR3 is built from 14 residues. Looked up from germline, CDR1 is MNHEY and CDR2 is SMNVEV (reference sequence). V lost 0 bases and J lost 0, with 3 bases in between.

The chain employs TRBV11-2 and TRBJ2-7; possibly TRBD1 for D (6 bases). The CDR3 totals 14 residues. V was clipped by 0 bases and J by 11 bases, with 17 bases between them. Germline V lookup: CDR1 SGHAT, CDR2 FQNNGV. The CDR3 loop is CASSLDRGSHREYF. The CDR3 DNA is TGTGCCAGCAGCTTAGATCGTGGTTCGCACAGGGAGTACTTC.

The chain uses TRBV6-1 and TRBJ1-2, with 8 bases identical to TRBD1. CDR1 is MNHNS and CDR2 is SASEGT in the germline V gene. Unmatched junction bases numbered 9, after V lost 4 bases and J lost 5 bases. This CDR3 contains 15 residues. The CDR3 spells CASSARDRTLYGYTF. CDR3 coding DNA: TGTGCCAGCAGTGCCCGGGACAGGACTCTATATGGCTACACCTTC.

This chain links TRBV19 with TRBJ1-1; TRBD1 is a possible D gene (5 bases). Trimming cost V 9 bases and J 3 bases, with 17 bases left between them. CDR3 length: 14 amino acids. Germline values: CDR1 LNHDA, CDR2 SQIVND (reference sequence). The CDR3 DNA sequence: TGTGCCAGCACCCACCGGGGGATGCACACTGAAGCTTTCTTT. Translated: CASTHRGMHTEAFF.

This clone was detected once. In DNA, the CDR3 is TGTGCCAGCAGTTTAATCTCCACCGGGGAGCTGTTTTTT. Residues: CASSLISTGELFF. This rearrangement joins TRBV27 to TRBJ2-2; D remains ambiguous. CDR1 and CDR2 from the germline V gene are MNHEY and SMNVEV (reference sequence). With 2 bases removed from V and 4 bases from J, the gap between germline ends came to 5 bases. This CDR3 is 13 amino acids long.

The chain links TRBV11-3 to TRBJ2-2; the D gene is possibly TRBD1 (6 bases). Germline CDR1 SGHNT, CDR2 YENEEA. Trimming shortened V by 0 bases and J by 0 bases, and 14 bases separated the two germline ends. The CDR3 is 18 amino acids. The CDR3 is CASSLDSLDRTNTGELFF. CDR3 sequence (DNA): TGTGCCAGCAGCTTAGATTCACTGGACAGAACGAACACCGGGGAGCTGTTTTTT.

The chain is built from TRBV6-5 and TRBJ2-1; D gene uncertain. CDR1 is MNHEY and CDR2 is SVGAGI in the germline V gene. The V end was cut by 6 bases, the J end by 2 bases, with 11 bases between. CDR3 length equals 14 residues. This CDR3 is CASSSGLTYNEQFF. Here the CDR3 DNA reads TGTGCCAGCAGCTCCGGTTTGACCTACAATGAGCAGTTCTTC.

The chain carries TRBV4-2 and TRBJ1-5; maybe TRBD1 (5 bases). Germline lookup yields CDR1 LGHNA and CDR2 YNFKEQ. The CDR3 has 16 residues. The V end was cut by 0 bases, the J end by 3 bases, with 12 bases between. CDR3 in amino acids: CASSQDGGYYNQPQHF. CDR3 in DNA: TGTGCCAGCAGCCAAGATGGGGGGTACTACAATCAGCCCCAGCATTTT.

The chain employs TRBV18 and TRBJ1-2; TRBD1 agrees at 12 bases. The CDR3 contains 16 residues. CDR1 and CDR2 (germline): KGHSH, LQKENI. Germline trimming cut 2 bases from V and 5 bases from J; bases unmatched to any gene: 6. CDR3 sequence reads: CASSPDPGQGAYGYTF. DNA of the CDR3: TGTGCCAGCTCACCAGACCCGGGACAGGGGGCGTATGGCTACACCTTC.

The chain employs TRBV7-2 and TRBJ2-3, with TRBD2 matching 7 bases. V lost 4 bases and J lost 4; bases outside the gene matches: 8. This CDR3 contains 15 residues. The V gene's germline CDR1 is SGHTA and CDR2 FQGNSA. The DNA of the CDR3 is TGTGCCAGCAGCTCCGGGGGGACCGGCTCAGATACGCAGTATTTT. Protein: CASSSGGTGSDTQYF.

The rearrangement links TRBV10-3 to TRBJ2-7; 10 bases line up with TRBD2. The CDR3 runs 14 residues. The J segment lost 7 bases and the V segment lost 6 bases, leaving 9 bases of the junction unmatched. CDR1 and CDR2 from the germline V gene are ENHRY and SYGVKD. The CDR3 nucleotides read TGTGCCATCAGAGGGACTAGCGAGGTGAGGGAGCAGTACTTC. It encodes CAIRGTSEVREQYF.

V and J are TRBV29-1 and TRBJ1-1; the D gene is possibly TRBD1 (6 bases). This CDR3 contains 14 residues. Germline CDR1 reads SQVTM; CDR2 reads ANQGSEA. Trimming took off 6 bases at V and 0 bases at J, with 14 bases between the two ends. The DNA for the CDR3 is TGCAGCGTAAGGGGGGAAACCGTGAACACTGAAGCTTTCTTT. This sequence encodes CSVRGETVNTEAFF.

The CDR3 sequence is CASNVGHRTGELFF. CDR3 nucleotide sequence: TGTGCCAGCAACGTAGGACATCGGACCGGGGAGCTGTTTTTT. V gene TRBV2 combines with J gene TRBJ2-2, with D perhaps matching TRBD1 (5 bases). V was cut by 7 bases and J by 5 bases, with 14 bases left in between. The CDR3 is 14 amino acids. CDR1 is SNHLY, CDR2 FYNNEI, per germline.

The J gene is TRBJ2-5, the V gene TRBV6-1; D ambiguous. The CDR3 sequence is 13 residues long. V was trimmed by 4 bases and J by 5 bases, leaving 11 bases between them. Germline CDR1 is MNHNS and CDR2 is SASEGT. CDR3 in DNA: TGTGCCAGCAGTGGGAACAGCCTTGAGACCCAGTACTTC. It specifies CASSGNSLETQYF.

The gene calls are TRBV10-3 and TRBJ1-2, with D possibly TRBD1 on 6 matching bases. The CDR3 length is 15 residues. Per the germline V gene, CDR1 is ENHRY and CDR2 is SYGVKD. V lost 0 bases and J 4 bases, leaving 12 bases between the germline ends. The CDR3 DNA reads TGTGCCATCAGTGAGTCCCGGGACATACTCTATGGCTACACCTTC. This encodes CAISESRDILYGYTF.

This chain connects TRBV11-3 to TRBJ2-3; the D gene is possibly TRBD1 (5 bases). Germline V lookup: CDR1 SGHNT, CDR2 YENEEA. The length of the CDR3 is 16 residues. V was cut by 2 bases and J by 1 base, with 13 bases left in between. The CDR3 protein is CASSLRMGQGTDTQYF. CDR3 bases: TGTGCCAGCAGCTTACGCATGGGGCAGGGCACAGATACGCAGTATTTT.

The rearrangement uses TRBV25-1 and TRBJ2-7; weak D call: TRBD1 (5 bases). CDR3 size: 17 residues. Trimming pared 5 bases from V and 3 bases from J, leaving 23 bases between. In germline, CDR1 is MGHDK, CDR2 SYGVNS. CDR3 sequence reads: CASSPRTLPLGLYEQYF. The CDR3 DNA sequence: TGTGCCAGCAGTCCGCGGACACTACCCCTGGGGCTCTACGAGCAGTACTTC.

The genes are TRBV18 and TRBJ1-2; D may be TRBD1 (6 bases). CDR1 and CDR2 (germline): KGHSH, LQKENI. The V gene lost 1 base and the J gene lost 6 bases, with 9 bases spanning the gap. CDR3 length equals 13 residues. The CDR3 bases are TGTGCCAGCTCACCACGGGGGGCAGATGGCTACACCTTC. As protein: CASSPRGADGYTF.

V is TRBV4-2 and J is TRBJ1-4; 7 bases are a match to TRBD1. This CDR3 is 22 amino acids long. V trimming: 0 bases; J trimming: 8 bases; junction bases outside the gene matches: 27. Germline V gene data show CDR1 as LGHNA and CDR2 as YNFKEQ. CDR3: CASSQDWRSGTEGYIIREKLFF. For the CDR3, the DNA is TGTGCCAGCAGCCAAGATTGGAGAAGCGGGACAGAAGGTTATATTATCAGAGAAAAACTGTTTTTT.

A note on this clone: Other DNA sequences from this sample encode an identical CDR3 as well. This chain connects TRBV5-1 to TRBJ2-2; 7 positions agree with TRBD1. The CDR3 loop spans 15 amino acids. V dropped 7 bases and J dropped 3; count of bases not matched to a gene: 9. Germline loops: CDR1 SGHRS, CDR2 YFSETQ. CDR3 DNA: TGCGCCAGCGGGACAAACACAGGGGACACCGGGGAGCTGTTTTTT. It codes for CASGTNTGDTGELFF.

The chain combines TRBV18 with TRBJ2-1; 9 bases fit TRBD1. The germline CDR1 and CDR2 sequences are KGHSH and LQKENI. After removal of 6 bases from V and 5 bases from J, the junction contained 8 bases not matched to a gene. There are 15 residues in the CDR3. The CDR3 DNA reads as TGTGCCAGCTCCCCGGAACAGGGGGCTGACAATGAGCAGTTCTTC. Translation gives CASSPEQGADNEQFF.